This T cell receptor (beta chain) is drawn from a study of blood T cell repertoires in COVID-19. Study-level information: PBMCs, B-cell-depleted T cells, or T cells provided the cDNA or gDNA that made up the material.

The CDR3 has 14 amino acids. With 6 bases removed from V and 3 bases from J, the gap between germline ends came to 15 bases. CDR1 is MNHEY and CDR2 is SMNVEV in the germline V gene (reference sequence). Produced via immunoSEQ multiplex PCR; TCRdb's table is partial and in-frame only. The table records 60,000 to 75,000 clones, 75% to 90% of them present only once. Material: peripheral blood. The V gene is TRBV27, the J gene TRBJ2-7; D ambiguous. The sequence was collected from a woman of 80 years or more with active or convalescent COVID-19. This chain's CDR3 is CASRRSRTYYEQYF. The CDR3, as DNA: TGTGCCAGCAGGAGATCCCGAACGTACTACGAGCAGTACTTC.